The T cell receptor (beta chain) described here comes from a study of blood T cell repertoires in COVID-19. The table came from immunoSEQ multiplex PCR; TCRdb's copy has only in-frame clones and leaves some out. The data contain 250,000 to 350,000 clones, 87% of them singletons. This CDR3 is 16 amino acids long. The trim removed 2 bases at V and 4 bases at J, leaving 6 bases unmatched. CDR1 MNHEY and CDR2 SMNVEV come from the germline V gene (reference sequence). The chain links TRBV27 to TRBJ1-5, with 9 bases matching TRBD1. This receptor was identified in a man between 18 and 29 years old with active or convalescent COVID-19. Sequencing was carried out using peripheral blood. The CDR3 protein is CASSLTGGGYNQPQHF. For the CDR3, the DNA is TGTGCCAGCAGTTTAACAGGGGGCGGGTATAATCAGCCCCAGCATTTT.